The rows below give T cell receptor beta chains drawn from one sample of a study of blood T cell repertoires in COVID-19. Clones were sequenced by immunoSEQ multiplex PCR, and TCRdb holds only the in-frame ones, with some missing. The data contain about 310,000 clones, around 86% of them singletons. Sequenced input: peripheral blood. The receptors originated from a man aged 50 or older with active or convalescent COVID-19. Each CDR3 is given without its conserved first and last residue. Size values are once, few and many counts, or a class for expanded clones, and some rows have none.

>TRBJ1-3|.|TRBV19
ASSAPGASGNTIY
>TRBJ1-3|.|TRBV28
ASSLGQGAGGNTIY
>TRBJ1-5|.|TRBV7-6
ASSSRENQPQH
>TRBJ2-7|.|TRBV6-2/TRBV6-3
ASSLTSGGYEQY
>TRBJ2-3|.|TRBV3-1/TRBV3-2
ASETVGTQY
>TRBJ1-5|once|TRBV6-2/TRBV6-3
ASSPRTGGNQPQH
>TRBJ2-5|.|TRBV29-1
SDRPATGPQETQY
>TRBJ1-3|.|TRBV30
AWGRAELY
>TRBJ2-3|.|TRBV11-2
ASSSRTSGGADTQY
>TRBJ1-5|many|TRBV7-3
ASSLRPGQPQH
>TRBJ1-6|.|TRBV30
AWSFGSPHNSPLH
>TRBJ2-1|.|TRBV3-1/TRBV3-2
ASSQDTAGITYNEQF
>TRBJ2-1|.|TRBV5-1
ASSTSGSVSYNEQF
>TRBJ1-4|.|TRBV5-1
ASSLLGAPEKLF
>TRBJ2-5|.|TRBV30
AWGVRGETQY
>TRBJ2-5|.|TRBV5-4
ASSWYRETQY
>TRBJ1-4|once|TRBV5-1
ASSLGDRTGEKLF
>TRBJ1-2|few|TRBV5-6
ASSLAVEYGYT
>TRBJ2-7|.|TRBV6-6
ASRAPQGTGGYEQY
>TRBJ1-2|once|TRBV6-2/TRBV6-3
ASSRAGPGYYGYT
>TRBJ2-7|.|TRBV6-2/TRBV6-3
ASSYVTAEQY
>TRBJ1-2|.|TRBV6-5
ASSYDRGGYT
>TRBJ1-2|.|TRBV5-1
ASSSGQGSPLGGYDGYT
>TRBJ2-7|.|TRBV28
ASSFLAGAYEQY
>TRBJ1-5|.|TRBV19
ATREGTGVSNQPQH